The source of this T cell receptor beta chain is a study of T cells expressing NK-cell markers. Turning to the study itself: Seven of the eight sequenced donors were classified as HCMV-seropositive, and one was classified as seronegative.

One entry per CDR3 protein, without DNA, is what TCRdb gives after re-calling the 5' RACE reads. Its listing shows a few hundred thousand distinct CDR3 sequences. The CDR3 sequence is 15 residues long. Germline CDR1 is KGHSH and CDR2 is LQKENI. The sequenced sample was blood T cells: a sorted CD56 or NKG2C T cell subset, CD4+ or CD8+ T cells, or bulk PBMC T cells (not recorded which). This receptor was taken from a man aged 18-75 years in good health. The V call is TRBV18, the J call TRBJ2-7; checking the TCRdb D call of TRBD1 is not possible without DNA. This CDR3 is CASSPIPQGGGEQYF.